Sequencing of this T cell receptor beta chain was carried out in a study of blood T cell repertoires in COVID-19. TCRdb's table, derived via immunoSEQ multiplex PCR, lists solely in-frame clones and lacks some. The table records a few hundred thousand clones, over 75% of them present only once. V shed 0 bases, J shed 8 bases, and the junction held 7 bases outside the gene matches. There are 14 residues in the CDR3. The germline V gene has CDR1 SGHNT and CDR2 YYREEE (reference sequence). This clonotype originated in a woman between 45 and 65 years old who had recovered from COVID-19. The sample was PBMCs or T cells enriched from blood (not recorded which). V is TRBV5-4 and J is TRBJ1-2, with TRBD1 matching over 7 bases. CDR3 region: CASSLGEGAEGYTF. The CDR3 nucleotides read TGTGCCAGCAGCTTGGGTGAGGGGGCGGAAGGCTACACCTTC.